The entry that follows covers one TCR beta chain sequence. Antigen unknown. The sample is drawn from a study of memory B cells and T cells in multiple sclerosis. The study's findings and limits: Compartments had unequal clone-set sizes, affecting shared clonotype counts.

The CDR3 totals 17 residues. CDR1 is SGHTA and CDR2 is FQGNSA in the germline V gene. The V end lost 1 base, the J end lost 3 bases, and 18 bases lay between the germline ends. Clones were read by immunoSEQ multiplex PCR, and TCRdb kept only the in-frame ones, dropping some. The sample lists about 45,000 clones, around 79% occurring once. After stimulus-free culture, autoproliferating CFSE-dim and non-proliferating CFSE-high T cells were sequenced separately. Cultures began with about 4.5x10^7 CFSE-labeled PBMCs, unstimulated for roughly 7 days, with replicate wells pooled. PBMCs were labeled with approximately 0.53 uM CFSE and cultured without exogenous stimuli.

The chain carries TRBV7-2 and TRBJ2-5, with D possibly matching TRBD2 (6 bases). The sample was PBMCs from blood kept in culture. The sequence derives from a human donor with multiple sclerosis. The CDR3, as DNA: TGTGCCAGCAGCTTAGGGCCAGTACGGGGGTATAAAGAGACCCAGTACTTC. Amino acid sequence: CASSLGPVRGYKETQYF.